These T cell receptor beta chains were read from a single sample in a study of OX40 agonist ivuxolimab in advanced cancers. Profiling relied on immunoSEQ multiplex PCR, and the TCRdb table lists in-frame clones only, not all of them. The sample records roughly 79,000 clones, roughly nine tenths being singletons. The source material was CD4+ or CD8+ T cells sorted from blood, sampled in a trial of the OX40 agonist ivuxolimab. All receptors come from an adult with an advanced solid tumor such as melanoma, head and neck, liver or kidney cancer. Both conserved end residues are part of each CDR3. The order of the fields is clone size, V gene, D gene, J gene, CDR3 protein, CDR3 DNA. D genes are given only for firm matches. Size tells how often a clone was seen (once, few, many) or the class of an expanded clone, and some rows leave it out.

>NA|TRBV28|NA|TRBJ1-1
CASRVSTEAFF
TGTGCCAGCAGAGTAAGCACTGAAGCTTTCTTT
>few|TRBV25-1|NA|TRBJ1-1
CASSEYGRGKDNTEAFF
TGTGCCAGCAGTGAATATGGCAGGGGTAAAGACAACACTGAAGCTTTCTTT
>NA|TRBV5-1|TRBD1|TRBJ2-5
CASSIPGTGPETQYF
TGCGCCAGCAGCATACCCGGGACAGGGCCGGAGACCCAGTACTTC
>NA|TRBV27|NA|TRBJ2-5
CASSLSNGETQYF
TGTGCCAGCAGTTTATCGAACGGAGAGACCCAGTACTTC
>NA|TRBV25-1|NA|TRBJ1-1
CASSAQGYTEAFF
TGTGCCAGCAGCGCACAGGGTTACACTGAAGCTTTCTTT
>NA|TRBV10-1|TRBD1|TRBJ2-1
CASSEGRGRDEQFF
TGCGCCAGCAGTGAAGGCAGGGGGCGGGATGAGCAGTTCTTC
>NA|TRBV28|NA|TRBJ2-7
CASSLSSTPTYEQYF
TGTGCCAGCAGTTTATCAAGCACGCCGACCTACGAGCAGTACTTC
>NA|TRBV6-1|TRBD1|TRBJ1-1
CASTPVGGTGEAFF
TGTGCCAGCACACCCGTTGGGGGGACAGGTGAAGCTTTCTTT
>NA|TRBV7-9|NA|TRBJ2-3
CASSAGTSTDTQYF
TGTGCCAGCAGCGCAGGGACTAGCACAGATACGCAGTATTTT
>NA|TRBV29-1|NA|TRBJ2-5
CSVLIQGETQYF
TGCAGCGTTCTTATACAGGGCGAGACCCAGTACTTC
>NA|TRBV9|NA|TRBJ2-5
CASSPRTAAETQYF
TGTGCCAGCAGCCCCCGGACAGCTGCAGAGACCCAGTACTTC
>NA|TRBV25-1|TRBD2|TRBJ2-2
CASSARTSGAGELFF
TGTGCCAGCAGTGCCCGGACTAGCGGGGCCGGGGAGCTGTTTTTT
>once|TRBV9|NA|TRBJ2-3
CASSGPAADTQYF
TGTGCCAGCAGCGGTCCAGCGGCAGATACGCAGTATTTT
>NA|TRBV9|NA|TRBJ1-3
CASSQTGGSGNTIYF
TGTGCCAGCAGTCAAACTGGGGGCTCTGGAAACACCATATATTTT
>NA|TRBV19|NA|TRBJ2-2
CASTPQAARTGELFF
TGTGCCAGTACCCCACAGGCGGCCCGGACCGGGGAGCTGTTTTTT
>NA|TRBV6-5|NA|TRBJ2-7
CASSSQGYEQYF
TGTGCCAGCAGTTCCCAGGGTTACGAGCAGTACTTC
>NA|TRBV5-1|NA|TRBJ2-5
CASSLVAGMGETQYF
TGCGCCAGCAGCTTGGTTGCAGGGATGGGAGAGACCCAGTACTTC
>NA|TRBV4-1|NA|TRBJ2-5
CASSLDPRETQYF
TGCGCCAGCAGCCTAGACCCCCGAGAGACCCAGTACTTC
>NA|TRBV9|TRBD2|TRBJ2-7
CASSRSGSWGEQYF
TGTGCCAGCAGCAGAAGCGGGAGCTGGGGGGAGCAGTACTTC
>NA|TRBV10-3|TRBD2|TRBJ2-2
CAVRASGRTGELFF
TGTGCCGTCAGGGCTAGCGGGAGGACCGGGGAGCTGTTTTTT
>NA|TRBV5-1|TRBD2|TRBJ2-7
CASSPTSRDEQYF
TGCGCCAGCAGCCCGACTAGCCGGGACGAGCAGTACTTC
>NA|TRBV4-1|TRBD2|TRBJ2-1
CASSQVILAGALNEQFF
TGCGCCAGCAGCCAAGTAATTCTAGCGGGGGCCCTCAATGAGCAGTTCTTC
>NA|TRBV5-1|TRBD1|TRBJ2-3
CASSFGQGWDTQYF
TGCGCCAGCAGCTTCGGACAGGGGTGGGATACGCAGTATTTT
>NA|TRBV28|TRBD1|TRBJ1-4
CASSPMSGTAPEKLFF
TGTGCCAGCAGTCCAATGTCCGGGACAGCCCCTGAAAAACTGTTTTTT
>NA|TRBV18|NA|TRBJ2-7
CASSPTGSTYEQYF
TGTGCCAGCTCACCAACGGGATCCACCTACGAGCAGTACTTC
>NA|TRBV28|TRBD1|TRBJ1-1
CASSRRGRGTEAFF
TGTGCCAGCAGCCGCAGGGGGCGGGGTACTGAAGCTTTCTTT
>once|TRBV5-1|TRBD2|TRBJ2-7
CASSRETSGSPYEQYF
TGCGCCAGCAGCCGTGAGACTAGCGGGAGCCCCTACGAGCAGTACTTC
>NA|TRBV5-1|NA|TRBJ2-7
CASSLLSLPSYEQYF
TGCGCCAGCAGCTTGCTCTCCCTGCCCTCCTACGAGCAGTACTTC
>NA|TRBV5-1|TRBD2|TRBJ2-2
CASSLALAGGPSSGELFF
TGCGCCAGCAGCTTGGCGCTAGCGGGAGGGCCAAGTAGCGGGGAGCTGTTTTTT
>NA|TRBV5-1|NA|TRBJ2-1
CASSLPFTAGGQFF
TGCGCCAGCAGCTTGCCATTCACAGCCGGGGGGCAGTTCTTC
>NA|TRBV30|NA|TRBJ1-5
CAWRSIPLGGNQPQHF
TGTGCCTGGAGAAGTATCCCTCTAGGAGGCAATCAGCCCCAGCATTTT
>NA|TRBV5-5|NA|TRBJ2-7
CASSFYSYEQYF
TGTGCCAGCAGTTTCTATTCCTACGAGCAGTACTTC
>NA|TRBV7-9|NA|TRBJ2-5
CASSLVPQETQYF
TGTGCCAGCAGCTTAGTTCCCCAAGAGACCCAGTACTTC
>NA|TRBV5-1|NA|TRBJ1-2
CASSLDNNYGYTF
TGCGCCAGCAGCTTGGATAATAACTATGGCTACACCTTC
>NA|TRBV5-1|TRBD1|TRBJ2-3
CASSFGTGIDTQYF
TGCGCCAGCAGCTTCGGGACAGGGATAGATACGCAGTATTTT
>NA|TRBV2|TRBD1|TRBJ2-7
CASKGTGGAYEQYF
TGTGCCTCCAAGGGTACAGGGGGAGCCTACGAGCAGTACTTC
>NA|TRBV10-3|NA|TRBJ2-3
CAISGRGLDTQYF
TGTGCCATCAGTGGTAGGGGGTTGGATACGCAGTATTTT
>NA|TRBV19|NA|TRBJ2-4
CASSIAVGLSKNIQYF
TGTGCCAGTAGTATAGCGGTAGGGTTGTCTAAAAACATTCAGTACTTC
>NA|TRBV25-1|NA|TRBJ1-6
CASSPEIAAKNSPLHF
TGTGCCAGCAGCCCTGAGATAGCAGCAAAAAATTCACCCCTCCACTTT
>NA|TRBV19|NA|TRBJ2-1
CASSMGEGNNEQFF
TGTGCCAGTAGTATGGGGGAAGGGAACAATGAGCAGTTCTTC
>NA|TRBV5-1|NA|TRBJ2-5
CASSFQGSQETQYF
TGCGCCAGCAGCTTCCAGGGCAGTCAAGAGACCCAGTACTTC
>NA|TRBV7-3|NA|TRBJ1-2
CASSLGARPHGGYGYTF
TGTGCCAGCAGCTTAGGGGCAAGGCCTCACGGGGGCTATGGCTACACCTTC
>NA|TRBV5-5|NA|TRBJ1-4
CASSLLTGREKLFF
TGTGCCAGCAGCTTGCTCACGGGGCGCGAAAAACTGTTTTTT
>NA|TRBV7-6|TRBD2|TRBJ2-7
CASSLAPSGSSYEQYF
TGTGCCAGCAGCTTAGCGCCTAGCGGGAGCTCCTACGAGCAGTACTTC
>NA|TRBV11-2|NA|TRBJ1-1
CASSPLRVNTEAFF
TGTGCCAGCAGCCCCCTGAGGGTGAACACTGAAGCTTTCTTT
>NA|TRBV30|NA|TRBJ2-5
CAWSPTWWGETQYF
TGTGCCTGGAGCCCGACTTGGTGGGGGGAGACCCAGTACTTC
>NA|TRBV25-1|NA|TRBJ2-1
CASSHPVRNEQFF
TGTGCCAGCAGCCACCCTGTCCGGAATGAGCAGTTCTTC
>once|TRBV15|TRBD2|TRBJ2-7
CATRRGGTSYEQYF
TGTGCCACCCGTCGGGGGGGTACCTCCTACGAGCAGTACTTC
>NA|TRBV7-9|NA|TRBJ2-2
CASSLQGGRTGELFF
TGTGCCAGCAGCTTACAGGGAGGTAGGACCGGGGAGCTGTTTTTT
>once|TRBV9|NA|TRBJ2-1
CASSVVGGGASYNEQFF
TGTGCCAGCAGCGTAGTGGGAGGGGGCGCCTCCTACAATGAGCAGTTCTTC
>NA|TRBV5-1|TRBD1|TRBJ2-3
CASSIDRGSTDTQYF
TGCGCCAGCAGCATAGACAGGGGCAGCACAGATACGCAGTATTTT
>NA|TRBV30|TRBD2|TRBJ2-6
CAWSRGRAGANVLTF
TGTGCCTGGAGTCGGGGGAGGGCCGGGGCCAACGTCCTGACTTTC